This T cell receptor (beta chain) was recovered during a study of regulatory T cells in long-lasting Graves disease. This clonotype has at least ten counts. Germline-derived CDR1 and CDR2 are SGHRS and YFSETQ. Trimming left V 4 bases short and J 1 base short, with 8 bases between. The CDR3 has 13 residues. Assembly of TCR beta libraries relied on iRepertoire HTBI primers together with Arm-PCR of CDR3 regions. TCRdb reprocessed the multiplex PCR reads via MiXCR and lists one record per CDR3 protein. The table shows 300,000 to 400,000 distinct CDR3 sequences, with 15% to 20% occurring only once. Time point specified: newly diagnosed GD, antithyroid drugs for less than 3 months. There was RNA extracted from PBMCs, and the TCR library was made from it. These records were also assigned to another study, of T cells in Graves' hyperthyroidism and ophthalmopathy.

The receptor's source is a man aged 40-50 years with Graves disease. The chain is built from TRBV5-1 and TRBJ2-5; D is ambiguous. Source: peripheral blood mononuclear cells (PBMCs), taken at new diagnosis, from a patient treated with antithyroid drugs. CDR3 amino acids: CASSRILQETQYF. The CDR3 nucleotides read TGCGCCAGCAGCCGCATTCTCCAAGAGACCCAGTACTTC.